This T cell receptor (beta chain) is drawn from a study of T cells expressing NK-cell markers. Looking at the study overall: Investigators obtained TCR beta repertoires from sorted CD3+CD56+NKG2C+, CD3+CD56+NKG2C- and CD3+CD56-NKG2C+ T cells. Among the eight sequenced donors, seven tested HCMV-seropositive and one tested seronegative.

Regarding this clonotype: Its matching antigen is unknown.

Study-wide points: The same clonotypes also predominated in the CD3+CD56-NKG2C+ fraction of several donors.

This CDR3 contains 12 residues. The germline V gene encodes CDR1 SGHTA and CDR2 FQGNSA. Scientists made TCR beta cDNA using 5'RACE template switching with UMIs. TCRdb reprocessed the 5' RACE reads, with one entry per CDR3 protein and no DNA. In total, the table holds some 450,000 distinct CDR3 sequences. The J gene is TRBJ2-7, the V gene TRBV7-2; the D gene TCRdb calls, TRBD1, cannot be checked with no DNA. The source material was blood T cells: a sorted CD56 or NKG2C T cell subset, CD4+ or CD8+ T cells, or bulk PBMC T cells (not recorded which). This clonotype was obtained from a woman between 18 and 75 years old in good health. This CDR3 reads CASSSRGFEQYF.